Listed below are T cell receptor beta chains from one sample, sequenced in a study of blood T cells in healthy people across ages. From the 5' RACE reads, TCRdb called clonotypes with MiXCR, one entry per CDR3 protein. This sample has over 950,000 distinct CDR3 sequences, with 30% to 40% found just once. Input material: blood. Receptors originate from a man younger than 30 in good health. The CDR3 runs from the conserved cysteine through the conserved F or W. A D gene is named only where the DNA matches it firmly. Rows may omit the clone size; those that give it use once, few, many or a size class.

.,TRBD2,TRBJ2-1,TRBV7-9,TGTGCCAGCAGCCCAGGACTAGGAAGGGACAATGAGCAGTTCTTC,CASSPGLGRDNEQFF
few,.,TRBJ1-2,TRBV5-5,TGTGCCAGCAGCTTGGCCTCAGCTGGCTACACCTTC,CASSLASAGYTF
.,.,TRBJ1-5,TRBV19,TGTGCCAGTAGTATAGGACAGAGCTCGAGCAATCAGCCCCAGCATTTT,CASSIGQSSSNQPQHF
.,.,TRBJ1-1,TRBV20-1,TGCAGTGCGGAACAGGGTTCTGGCACTGAAGCTTTCTTT,CSAEQGSGTEAFF
.,.,TRBJ2-4,TRBV5-1,TGCGCCAGCAGCTTGGATTCAAGAAAAAACATTCGGTACTTC,CASSLDSRKNIRYF
.,.,TRBJ2-5,TRBV20-1,TGCAGTGCTAGCCCCAGAGGAGAGACCCAGTACTTC,CSASPRGETQYF
few,.,TRBJ1-2,TRBV11-2,TGTGCCAGCAGCACTTTAAGGGCGGGCGATAAGGGCTACACCTTC,CASSTLRAGDKGYTF
few,TRBD1,TRBJ2-5,TRBV28,TGTGCCGTCCAGGGGGACCTTTCCCAAGAGACCCAGTACTTC,CAVQGDLSQETQYF
once,.,TRBJ1-1,TRBV3-1,TGTGCCAGCAGCGGCGGCCAGCCCCTGGGAGCTTTCTTT,CASSGGQPLGAFF
.,TRBD2,TRBJ2-2,TRBV4-3,TGCGCCAGCAGCCAAGACTCTACGCGGGGGGGCCGGGAGCTGTTTTTT,CASSQDSTRGGRELFF
.,.,TRBJ2-4,TRBV21-1,TGTGCCAGCAGCAAGCGGAGGACTAGCGGGGCCTTAGCCAAAAACATTCAGTACTTC,CASSKRRTSGALAKNIQYF
.,.,TRBJ2-7,TRBV9,TGTGCCAGCAGCGTAGGGCGGGACCACTACGAGCAGTACTTC,CASSVGRDHYEQYF
few,TRBD2,TRBJ2-1,TRBV11-2,TGTGCCAGCACCTCACCCCTAGCGGGGGGGCACAATGAGCAGTTCTTC,CASTSPLAGGHNEQFF
.,.,TRBJ1-2,TRBV4-2,TGTGCCAGCAGACCCGAGGGGACGAGGGGCTACACCTTC,CASRPEGTRGYTF
.,.,TRBJ2-1,TRBV4-3,TGCGCCAGCAGCCAAGAATCGTCCGCTGATGAGCAGTTCTTC,CASSQESSADEQFF
.,.,TRBJ1-5,TRBV28,TGTGCCAGCACCAATCTAGGTCTTTATAGCAATCAGCCCCAGCATTTT,CASTNLGLYSNQPQHF
.,.,TRBJ1-5,TRBV10-3,TGTGCCATCAGTGATGACCTGGCGGGCAATCAGCCCCAGCATTTT,CAISDDLAGNQPQHF
.,.,TRBJ2-7,TRBV18,TGTGCCAGCTCACCAGCGCCAGCCGGCTACGAGCAGTACTTC,CASSPAPAGYEQYF
few,TRBD2,TRBJ2-1,TRBV2,TGTGCCAGCAGTGGACTTTTGGCTAGCGGGGGCCGTAATGAGCAGTTCTTC,CASSGLLASGGRNEQFF
few,.,TRBJ1-2,TRBV20-1,TGCAGTGGGCATTCAGCCGAAGCGTGGGACTATGGCTACACCTTC,CSGHSAEAWDYGYTF
.,.,TRBJ2-5,TRBV5-1,TGCACCAGCGGTTCAGGGCATGCGGAGACCCAGTACTTC,CTSGSGHAETQYF
few,.,TRBJ1-4,TRBV20-1,TGCAGTGCGGGGGAAACAACTAATGAAAAACTGTTTTTT,CSAGETTNEKLFF
.,.,TRBJ1-1,TRBV7-2,TGTGCCAGCAGCTGGGGGCGGCTTCAGACTGAAGCTTTCTTT,CASSWGRLQTEAFF
few,.,TRBJ2-3,TRBV20-1,TGCAGTGCTGCCCCCTCTAGGGGACCAGATACGCAGTATTTT,CSAAPSRGPDTQYF
once,TRBD1,TRBJ1-2,TRBV29-1,TGCAGCGTTAACCGACAGGGGGAAATGTGTGGCTACACCTTC,CSVNRQGEMCGYTF
few,.,TRBJ1-6,TRBV5-1,TGCGCCAGCAGCCCCGAAATTAATTCACCCCTCCACTTT,CASSPEINSPLHF
.,.,TRBJ1-1,TRBV7-7,TGTGCTAGCAGCCCACTAACAGGGCTTGGAACTGAAGCTTTCTTT,CASSPLTGLGTEAFF
.,.,TRBJ1-1,TRBV7-2,TGTGCCAGCGGCCTCCATCCGAACACTGAAGCTTTCTTT,CASGLHPNTEAFF
.,.,TRBJ1-4,TRBV7-9,TGTGCCAGCAGCTTAGCAGACCTTGCAACTAATGAAAAACTGTTTTTT,CASSLADLATNEKLFF
.,.,TRBJ2-1,TRBV6-2/TRBV6-3,TGTGCCAGCAGACAAACTACCGCGAGATCCTACAATGAGCAGTTCTTC,CASRQTTARSYNEQFF
once,.,TRBJ2-2,TRBV5-1,TGCGCCAGCAGCCTAGACTTCGACGGAGCGAGCACCGGGGAGCTGTTTTTT,CASSLDFDGASTGELFF
many,.,TRBJ2-6,TRBV6-1,TGTGCCAGCAGCGCCGACTCTGGGGCCAACGTCCTGACTTTC,CASSADSGANVLTF
.,.,TRBJ2-2,TRBV4-2,TGTGCCAGCACCCCTGCGGGGAGGGAGCTGTTTTTT,CASTPAGRELFF
.,.,TRBJ2-6,TRBV15,TGTGCCAACAGCAGAGCCTCGGGATCTCTCTTCTCTGGGGCCAACGTCCTGACTTTC,CANSRASGSLFSGANVLTF
few,TRBD1,TRBJ1-6,TRBV4-1,TGCGCCAGCAGCCAAGGACAGGGGCTACCTTCACCCCTCCACTTT,CASSQGQGLPSPLHF
.,TRBD1,TRBJ1-1,TRBV7-8,TGTGCCAGCAGCAAATGGGACAGGGGAACGATCACTGAAGCTTTCTTT,CASSKWDRGTITEAFF
.,.,TRBJ1-1,TRBV15,TGTGCCACCAGCAGATCGGGGGGGATAGCTTTCTTT,CATSRSGGIAFF
once,.,TRBJ1-1,TRBV6-5,TGTGCCAGCAACCAAAACACAGAGAACACTGAAGCTTTCTTT,CASNQNTENTEAFF
.,TRBD2,TRBJ2-3,TRBV20-1,TGCAGTGCTGCGGGGGACGCATCTAGCACAGATACGCAGTATTTT,CSAAGDASSTDTQYF
.,TRBD1,TRBJ2-1,TRBV27,TGTGCCGCCCGGGACAGGGGTCTACTTAGCTCCTACAATGAGCAGTTCTTC,CAARDRGLLSSYNEQFF
.,.,TRBJ2-1,TRBV2,TGTGCCAGCAGTGAACTGGACACAGACTACAATGAGCAGTTCTTC,CASSELDTDYNEQFF
many,.,TRBJ1-2,TRBV28,TGTGCCAGCAGTAGCGTTTATGGCTACACCTTC,CASSSVYGYTF
.,.,TRBJ1-5,TRBV12-3/TRBV12-4,TGTGCCAGCACCGGGGGGGGGTACTATCAGCCCCAGCATTTT,CASTGGGYYQPQHF
.,TRBD1,TRBJ2-1,TRBV20-1,TGCAGTGCTAGGGAAGACAGGGGTTTGGGCAATGAGCAGTTCTTC,CSAREDRGLGNEQFF
few,.,TRBJ2-2,TRBV7-9,TGTGCCAGCAGCGACCGACCCGGGGAGCTGTTTTTT,CASSDRPGELFF
few,.,TRBJ1-2,TRBV20-1,TGCAGTGCTAGGGTGGGTGTCAACTATGGCTACACCTTC,CSARVGVNYGYTF
.,.,TRBJ2-1,TRBV12-3/TRBV12-4,TGTGCCAGCAGTTTAACTCCCGGGTCCACGCGATACAATGAGCAGTTCTTC,CASSLTPGSTRYNEQFF